This T cell receptor (beta chain) was captured by sequencing in a study of cytomegalovirus exposure and HLA in healthy donors. The study's findings and limits: Analysis was performed later, and it showed HLA-associated TCR beta chains to be more clonally expanded than equally common others.

This PCR relied on a set of 60 Vbeta primers and 13 Jbeta primers. Libraries were prepared by immunoSEQ multiplex PCR; TCRdb keeps only in-frame clonotypes and omits some of them. This sample's clone table lists 50,000 to 55,000 clones. In the case of this clone: Its antigen is undetermined. Compared with germline, one end of the junction differs, possibly owing to a read error.

This CDR3 contains 16 residues. Germline CDR1 is SSHAT and CDR2 is FNYEAQ (reference sequence). This chain uses TRBV7-7 with TRBJ2-5; 12 nucleotides line up with TRBD2. This clonotype was obtained from a woman aged 55-70 years in good health and CMV-seropositive. The sample comprised PBMCs. The CDR3 nucleotides read TGTGCTAGCAGCCTCGGACTAGCGGGGACCCAAGAGACCCAGTACTTC. Its translation: CASSLGLAGTQETQYF. Full variable domain (rest looked up from reference TRBV7-7 and TRBJ2-5): GAGVSQSPRYKVTKRGQDVTLRCDPISSHATLYWYQQALGQGPEFLTYFNYEAQPDKSGLPSDRFSAERPEGSISTLTIQRTEQRDSAMYRCASSLGLAGTQETQYFGPGTRLLVL.